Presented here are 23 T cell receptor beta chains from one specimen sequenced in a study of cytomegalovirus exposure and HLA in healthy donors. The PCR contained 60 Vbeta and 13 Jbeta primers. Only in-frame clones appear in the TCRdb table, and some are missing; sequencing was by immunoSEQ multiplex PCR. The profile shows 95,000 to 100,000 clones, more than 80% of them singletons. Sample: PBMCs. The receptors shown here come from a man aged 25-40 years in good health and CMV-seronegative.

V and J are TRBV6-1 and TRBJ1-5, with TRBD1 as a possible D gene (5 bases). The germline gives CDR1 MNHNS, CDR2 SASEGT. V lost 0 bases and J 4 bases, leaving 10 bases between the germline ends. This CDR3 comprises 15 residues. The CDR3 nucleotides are TGTGCCAGCAGTGAAGCCAGGGCATGGAATCAGCCCCAGCATTTT. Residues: CASSEARAWNQPQHF.

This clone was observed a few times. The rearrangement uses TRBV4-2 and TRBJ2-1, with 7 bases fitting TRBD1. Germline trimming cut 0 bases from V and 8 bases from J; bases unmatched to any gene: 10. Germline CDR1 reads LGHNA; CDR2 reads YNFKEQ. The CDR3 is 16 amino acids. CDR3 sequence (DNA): TGTGCCAGCAGCCAAGATCTCGGCCAAGGGGGCGATGAGCAGTTCTTC. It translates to CASSQDLGQGGDEQFF.

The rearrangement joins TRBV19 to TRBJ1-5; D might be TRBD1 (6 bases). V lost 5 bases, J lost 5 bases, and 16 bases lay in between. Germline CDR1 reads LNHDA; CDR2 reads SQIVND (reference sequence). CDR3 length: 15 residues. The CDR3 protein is CASSPTGTGHQPQHF. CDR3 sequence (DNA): TGTGCCAGTAGTCCAACAGGGACGGGCCATCAGCCCCAGCATTTT.

The CDR3 DNA is TGTGCCAGCAGCTTAGGGACTAGCGGGAGTCGACGCACAGATACGCAGTATTTT. It codes for CASSLGTSGSRRTDTQYF. This chain connects TRBV7-9 to TRBJ2-3; 13 bases are a match to TRBD2. The CDR3 runs 18 residues. Germline assignment: CDR1 SEHNR and CDR2 FQNEAQ (reference sequence). J lost 1 base, V lost 1 base, and 5 bases had no gene match. Looking up the rest from reference TRBV7-9 and TRBJ2-3 gives the full variable domain: DTGVSQNPRHKITKRGQNVTFRCDPISEHNRLYWYRQTLGQGPEFLTYFQNEAQLEKSRLLSDRFSAERPKGSFSTLEIQRTEQGDSAMYLCASSLGTSGSRRTDTQYFGPGTRLTVL.

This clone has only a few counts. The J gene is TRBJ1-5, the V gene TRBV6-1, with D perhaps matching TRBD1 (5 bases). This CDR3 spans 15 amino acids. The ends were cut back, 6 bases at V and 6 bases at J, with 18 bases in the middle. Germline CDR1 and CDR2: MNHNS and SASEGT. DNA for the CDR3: TGTGCCAGCAGCCGCGGAGTGACAGTACTTCAGCCCCAGCATTTT. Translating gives CASSRGVTVLQPQHF.

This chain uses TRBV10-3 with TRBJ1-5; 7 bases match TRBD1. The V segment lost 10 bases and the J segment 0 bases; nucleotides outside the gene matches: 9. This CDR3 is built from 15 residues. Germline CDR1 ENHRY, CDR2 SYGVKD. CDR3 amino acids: CATIPGTDSNQPQHF. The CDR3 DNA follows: TGTGCCACCATACCCGGGACAGATAGCAATCAGCCCCAGCATTTT.

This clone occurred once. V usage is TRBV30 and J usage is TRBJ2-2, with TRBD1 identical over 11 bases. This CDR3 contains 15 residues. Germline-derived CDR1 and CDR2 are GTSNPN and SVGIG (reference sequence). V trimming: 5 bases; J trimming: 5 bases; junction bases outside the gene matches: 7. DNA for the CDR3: TGTGCCTGGTCGACCGGGACAGGGGGAACCGGGGAGCTGTTTTTT. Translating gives CAWSTGTGGTGELFF.

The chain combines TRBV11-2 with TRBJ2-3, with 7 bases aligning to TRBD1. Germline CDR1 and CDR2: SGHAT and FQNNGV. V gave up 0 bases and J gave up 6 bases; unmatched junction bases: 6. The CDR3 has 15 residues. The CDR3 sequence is CASSLEFADRDTQYF. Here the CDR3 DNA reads TGTGCCAGCAGCTTAGAGTTTGCGGACAGGGATACGCAGTATTTT. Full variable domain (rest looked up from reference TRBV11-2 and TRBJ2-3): EAGVAQSPRYKIIEKRQSVAFWCNPISGHATLYWYQQILGQGPKLLIQFQNNGVVDDSQLPKDRFSAERLKGVDSTLKIQPAKLEDSAVYLCASSLEFADRDTQYFGPGTRLTVL.

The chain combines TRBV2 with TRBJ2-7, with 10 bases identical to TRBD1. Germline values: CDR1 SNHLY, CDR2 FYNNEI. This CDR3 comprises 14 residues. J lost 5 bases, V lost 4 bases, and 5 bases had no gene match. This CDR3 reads CASSVWGQGNEQYF. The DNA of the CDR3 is TGTGCCAGCAGTGTCTGGGGACAGGGGAACGAGCAGTACTTC.

As DNA, the CDR3 is TGCGCCAGCAGCCAGGGATTAGCGGGAAACACAGATACGCAGTATTTT. Its protein is CASSQGLAGNTDTQYF. The chain links TRBV4-3 to TRBJ2-3; 8 bases are shared with TRBD2. The CDR3 runs 16 residues. V shed 3 bases, J shed 2 bases, and the junction held 7 bases outside the gene matches. Per the germline V gene, CDR1 is LGHNA and CDR2 is YSLEER.

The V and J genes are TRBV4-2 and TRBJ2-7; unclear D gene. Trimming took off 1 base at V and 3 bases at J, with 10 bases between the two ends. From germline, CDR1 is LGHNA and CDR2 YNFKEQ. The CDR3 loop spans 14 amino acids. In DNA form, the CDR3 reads TGTGCCAGCAGCCAAGTGTTAGAATACTACGAGCAGTACTTC. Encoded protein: CASSQVLEYYEQYF.

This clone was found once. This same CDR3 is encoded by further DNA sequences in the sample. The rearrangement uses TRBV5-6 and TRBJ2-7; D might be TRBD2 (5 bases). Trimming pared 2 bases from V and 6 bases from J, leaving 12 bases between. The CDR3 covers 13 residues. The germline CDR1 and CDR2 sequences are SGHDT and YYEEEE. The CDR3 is CASSLAPAGEQYF. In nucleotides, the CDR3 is TGTGCCAGCAGCTTAGCTCCGGCGGGCGAGCAGTACTTC.

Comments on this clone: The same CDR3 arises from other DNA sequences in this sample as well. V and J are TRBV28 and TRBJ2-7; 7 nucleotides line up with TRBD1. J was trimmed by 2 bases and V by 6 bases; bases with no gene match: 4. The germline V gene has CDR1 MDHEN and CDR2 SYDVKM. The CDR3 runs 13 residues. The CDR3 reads CASSYRGPYEQYF. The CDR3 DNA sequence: TGTGCCAGCAGCTACAGGGGTCCCTACGAGCAGTACTTC.

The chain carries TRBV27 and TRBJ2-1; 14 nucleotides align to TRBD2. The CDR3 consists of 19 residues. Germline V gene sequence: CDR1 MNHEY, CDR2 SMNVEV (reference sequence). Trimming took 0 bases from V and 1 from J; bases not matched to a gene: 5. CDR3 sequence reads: CASSLSWGLAGESYNEQFF. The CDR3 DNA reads TGTGCCAGCAGTTTATCGTGGGGACTAGCGGGAGAATCCTACAATGAGCAGTTCTTC.

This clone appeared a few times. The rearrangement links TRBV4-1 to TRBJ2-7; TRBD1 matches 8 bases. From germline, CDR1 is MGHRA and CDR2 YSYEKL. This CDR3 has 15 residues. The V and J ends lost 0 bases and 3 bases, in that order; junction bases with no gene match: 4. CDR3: CASSQEDRARYEQYF. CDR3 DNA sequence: TGCGCCAGCAGCCAAGAGGACAGGGCTCGCTACGAGCAGTACTTC.

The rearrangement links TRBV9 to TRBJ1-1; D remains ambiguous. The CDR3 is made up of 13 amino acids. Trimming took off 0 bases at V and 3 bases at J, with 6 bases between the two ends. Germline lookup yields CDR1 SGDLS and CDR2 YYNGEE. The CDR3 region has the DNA TGTGCCAGCAGCGTAGGAGTAGACACTGAAGCTTTCTTT. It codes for CASSVGVDTEAFF.

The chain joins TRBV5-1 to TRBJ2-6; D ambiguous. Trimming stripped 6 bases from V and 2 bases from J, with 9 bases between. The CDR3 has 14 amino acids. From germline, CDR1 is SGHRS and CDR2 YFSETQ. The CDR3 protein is CASTRDTGANVLTF. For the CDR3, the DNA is TGCGCCAGCACTCGAGATACTGGGGCCAACGTCCTGACTTTC.

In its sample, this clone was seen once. The CDR3 sequence is CASSSVRATNEKLFF. The CDR3 nucleotides are TGTGCCAGCAGTTCTGTCAGGGCAACTAATGAAAAACTGTTTTTT. The J gene is TRBJ1-4, the V gene TRBV28; tentative D call: TRBD1 (5 bases). The germline gives CDR1 MDHEN, CDR2 SYDVKM. Trimming removed 4 bases at V and 0 bases at J, with 9 bases between. This CDR3 region has 15 residues. Variable domain in full (rest from reference TRBV28 and TRBJ1-4): DVKVTQSSRYLVKRTGEKVFLECVQDMDHENMFWYRQDPGLGLRLIYFSYDVKMKEKGDIPEGYSVSREKKERFSLILESASTNQTSMYLCASSSVRATNEKLFFGSGTQLSVL.

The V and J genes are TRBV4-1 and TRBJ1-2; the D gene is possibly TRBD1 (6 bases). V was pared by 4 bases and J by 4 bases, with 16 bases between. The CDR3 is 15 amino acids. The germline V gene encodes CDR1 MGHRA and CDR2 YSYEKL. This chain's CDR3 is CASSPGAGGGYGYTF. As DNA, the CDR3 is TGCGCCAGCAGCCCCGGGGCGGGGGGCGGCTATGGCTACACCTTC.

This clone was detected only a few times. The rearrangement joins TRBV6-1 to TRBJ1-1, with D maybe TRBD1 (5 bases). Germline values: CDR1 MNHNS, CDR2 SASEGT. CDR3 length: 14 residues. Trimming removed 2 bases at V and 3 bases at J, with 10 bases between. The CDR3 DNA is TGTGCCAGCAGTGAAATCAGGGCCCACACTGAAGCTTTCTTT. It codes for CASSEIRAHTEAFF.

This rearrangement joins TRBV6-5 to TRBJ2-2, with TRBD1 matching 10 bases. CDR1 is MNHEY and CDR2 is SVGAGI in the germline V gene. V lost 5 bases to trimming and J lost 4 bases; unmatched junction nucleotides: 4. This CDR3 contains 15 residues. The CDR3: CASSRWDRGTGELFF. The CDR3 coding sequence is TGTGCCAGCAGTCGCTGGGACAGGGGCACCGGGGAGCTGTTTTTT.

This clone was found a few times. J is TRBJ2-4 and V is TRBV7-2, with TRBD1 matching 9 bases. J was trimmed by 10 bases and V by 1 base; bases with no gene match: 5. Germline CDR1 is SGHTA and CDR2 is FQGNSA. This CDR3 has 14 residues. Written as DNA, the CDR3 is TGTGCCAGCAGCTTAGTGGCGACAGGGGGGATTCAGTACTTC. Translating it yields CASSLVATGGIQYF.

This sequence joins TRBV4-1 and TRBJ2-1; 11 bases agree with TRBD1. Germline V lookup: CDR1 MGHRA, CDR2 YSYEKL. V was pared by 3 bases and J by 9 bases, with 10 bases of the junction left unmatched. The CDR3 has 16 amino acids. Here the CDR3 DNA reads TGCGCCAGCAGCCACCTCCGGGGACAGGGGGGCATTGAGCAGTTCTTC. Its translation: CASSHLRGQGGIEQFF.